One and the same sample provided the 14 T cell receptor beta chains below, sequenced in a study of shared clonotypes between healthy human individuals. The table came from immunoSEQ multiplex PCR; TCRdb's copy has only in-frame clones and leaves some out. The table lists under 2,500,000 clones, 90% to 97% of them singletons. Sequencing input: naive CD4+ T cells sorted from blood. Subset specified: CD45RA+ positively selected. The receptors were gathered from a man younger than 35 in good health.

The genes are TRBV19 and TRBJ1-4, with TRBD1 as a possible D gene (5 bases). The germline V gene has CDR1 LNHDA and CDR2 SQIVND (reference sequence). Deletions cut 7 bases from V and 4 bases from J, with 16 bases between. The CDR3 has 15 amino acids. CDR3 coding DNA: TGTGCCAGTACTACCAGGGAACGCGGTAATGAAAAACTGTTTTTT. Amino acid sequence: CASTTRERGNEKLFF. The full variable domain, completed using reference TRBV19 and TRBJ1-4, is DGGITQSPKYLFRKEGQNVTLSCEQNLNHDAMYWYRQDPGQGLRLIYYSQIVNDFQKGDIAEGYSVSREKKESFPLTVTSAQKNPTAFYLCASTTRERGNEKLFFGSGTQLSVL.

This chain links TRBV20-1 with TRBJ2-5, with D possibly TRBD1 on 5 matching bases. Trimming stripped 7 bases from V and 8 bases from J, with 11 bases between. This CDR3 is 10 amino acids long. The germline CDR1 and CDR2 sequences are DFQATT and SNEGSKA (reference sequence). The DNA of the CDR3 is TGCAGTGTTGCAGGGATTACCCAGTACTTC. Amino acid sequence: CSVAGITQYF.

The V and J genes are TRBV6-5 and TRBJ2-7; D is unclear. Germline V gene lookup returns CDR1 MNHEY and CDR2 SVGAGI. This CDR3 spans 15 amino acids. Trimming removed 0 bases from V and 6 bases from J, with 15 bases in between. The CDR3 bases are TGTGCCAGCAGTTACTCGATCGGAGACTGGGGCGAGCAGTACTTC. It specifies CASSYSIGDWGEQYF.

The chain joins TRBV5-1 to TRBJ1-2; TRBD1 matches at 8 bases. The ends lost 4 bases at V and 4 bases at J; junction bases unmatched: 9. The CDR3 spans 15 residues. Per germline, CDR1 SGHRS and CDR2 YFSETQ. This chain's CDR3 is CASSLGQALPYGYTF. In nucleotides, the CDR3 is TGCGCCAGCAGCCTGGGACAGGCGCTACCCTATGGCTACACCTTC.

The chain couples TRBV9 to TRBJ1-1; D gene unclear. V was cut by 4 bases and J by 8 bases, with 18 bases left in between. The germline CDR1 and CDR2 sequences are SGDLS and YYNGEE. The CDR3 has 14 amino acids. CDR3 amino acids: CASSHTLAGSEAFF. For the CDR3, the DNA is TGTGCCAGCAGCCACACCCTGGCAGGTTCAGAAGCTTTCTTT.

CDR3 sequence (DNA): TGCGCCAGCAGCCAGGCAAGGGACAGGGGAGGGAATGAGCAGTTCTTC. The encoded protein is CASSQARDRGGNEQFF. This chain uses TRBV4-1 with TRBJ2-1; 10 nucleotides agree with TRBD1. Germline CDR1 MGHRA, CDR2 YSYEKL. The CDR3 extends over 16 amino acids. Trimming took 3 bases from V and 7 from J; bases not matched to a gene: 9.

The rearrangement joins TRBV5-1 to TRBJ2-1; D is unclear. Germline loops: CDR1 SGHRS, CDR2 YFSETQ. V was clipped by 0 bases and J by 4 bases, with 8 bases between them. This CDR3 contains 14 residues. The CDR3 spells CASSLVGFYNEQFF. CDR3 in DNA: TGCGCCAGCAGCTTGGTAGGATTTTACAATGAGCAGTTCTTC.

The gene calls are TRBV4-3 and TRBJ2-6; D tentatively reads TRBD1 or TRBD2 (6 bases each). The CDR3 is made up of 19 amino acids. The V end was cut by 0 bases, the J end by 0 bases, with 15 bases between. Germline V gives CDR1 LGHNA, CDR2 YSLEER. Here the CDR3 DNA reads TGCGCCAGCAGCCAAGACGGGGGCGGCGACGTCTCTGGGGCCAACGTCCTGACTTTC. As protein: CASSQDGGGDVSGANVLTF.

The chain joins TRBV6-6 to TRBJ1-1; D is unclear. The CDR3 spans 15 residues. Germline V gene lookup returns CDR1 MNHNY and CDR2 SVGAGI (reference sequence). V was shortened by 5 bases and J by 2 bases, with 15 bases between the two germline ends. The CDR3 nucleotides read TGTGCCAGCAGTCCGCTCGTGGCAGGAAACACTGAAGCTTTCTTT. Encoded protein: CASSPLVAGNTEAFF.

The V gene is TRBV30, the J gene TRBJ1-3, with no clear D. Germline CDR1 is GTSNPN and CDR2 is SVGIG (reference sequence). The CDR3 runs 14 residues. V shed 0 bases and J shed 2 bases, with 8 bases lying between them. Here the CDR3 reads CAWSVMLAGNTIYF. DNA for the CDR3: TGTGCCTGGAGTGTAATGTTGGCTGGAAACACCATATATTTT.

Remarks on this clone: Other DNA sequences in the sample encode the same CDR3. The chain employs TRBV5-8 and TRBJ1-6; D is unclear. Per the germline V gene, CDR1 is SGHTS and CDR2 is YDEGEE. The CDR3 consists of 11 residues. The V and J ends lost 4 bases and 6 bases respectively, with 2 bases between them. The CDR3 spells CASSPNSPLHF. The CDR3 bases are TGTGCCAGCAGCCCTAATTCACCCCTCCACTTT.

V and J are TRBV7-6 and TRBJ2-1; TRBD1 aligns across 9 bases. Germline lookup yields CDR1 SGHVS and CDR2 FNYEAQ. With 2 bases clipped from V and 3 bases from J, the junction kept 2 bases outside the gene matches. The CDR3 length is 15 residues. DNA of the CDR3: TGTGCCAGCAGCTTAATGGGACAGGGCTACAATGAGCAGTTCTTC. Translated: CASSLMGQGYNEQFF.

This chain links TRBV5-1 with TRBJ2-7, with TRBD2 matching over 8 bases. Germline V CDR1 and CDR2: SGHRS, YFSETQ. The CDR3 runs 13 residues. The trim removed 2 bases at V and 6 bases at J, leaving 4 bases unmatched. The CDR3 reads CASSFSAGGEQYF. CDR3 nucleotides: TGCGCCAGCAGCTTCTCGGCGGGAGGCGAGCAGTACTTC.

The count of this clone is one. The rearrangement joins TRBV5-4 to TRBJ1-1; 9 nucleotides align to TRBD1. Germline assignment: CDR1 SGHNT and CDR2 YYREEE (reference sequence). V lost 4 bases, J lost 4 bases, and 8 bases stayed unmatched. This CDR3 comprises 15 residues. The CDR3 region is CASSAQQGAGTEAFF. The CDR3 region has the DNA TGTGCCAGCAGCGCCCAACAGGGGGCTGGCACTGAAGCTTTCTTT. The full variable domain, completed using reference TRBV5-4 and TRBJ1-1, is ETGVTQSPTHLIKTRGQQVTLRCSSQSGHNTVSWYQQALGQGPQFIFQYYREEENGRGNFPPRFSGLQFPNYSSELNVNALELDDSALYLCASSAQQGAGTEAFFGQGTRLTVV.